A selection of T cell receptor beta chains follows, all from one sample in a study of blood T cell repertoires in COVID-19. TCRdb's copy holds only in-frame clones and misses some; the assay was immunoSEQ multiplex PCR. There are approximately 210,000 clones in the sample; roughly 84% occur only once, and around 21% lies in the top ten. Specimen: peripheral blood. These receptors originate from a human donor in a cohort sampled during active COVID-19. Both conserved end residues are part of each CDR3.

TRBV25-1 | 14 | CASSEGTNGDTIYF
TRBV5-1 | 16 | CASSRPGTSVTYEQYF
TRBV30 | 12 | CAWRRRGTEAFF
TRBV9 | 13 | CASSTRPSHGYTF
TRBV28 | 11 | CASSFTGEQYF
TRBV24-1 | 14 | CATSEARGQETQYF
TRBV6-5 | 14 | CASTTSGNSQTQYF
TRBV10-3 | 14 | CAISEGQGNSPLHF
TRBV18 | 17 | CASSPLTGVRSYNEQFF
TRBV11-2 | 17 | CASSPASDLASSYEQYF
TRBV19 | 15 | CASSYGRMGNQPQHF
TRBV5-1 | 13 | CASRFLDRHEAFF
TRBV28 | 13 | CASSLDNNYGYTF
TRBV3-1/TRBV3-2 | 14 | CASSDRPGNTEAFF
TRBV18 | 18 | CASSPTLPGQGLQGPQHF
TRBV7-2 | 13 | CASGRDRRETQYF
TRBV7-2 | 17 | CASSLYVRGSRYQPQHF
TRBV5-1 | 15 | CASGPQGQKSTEAFF
TRBV19 | 15 | CASSIYLAGIGELFF
TRBV5-1 | 15 | CASSLGLAGTYEQYF
TRBV19 | 14 | CASRTGVPTDTQYF
TRBV7-9 | 14 | CASSLDQGTDGAFF
TRBV28 | 14 | CASSSGGLGRESGF